These 16 T cell receptor beta chains were all obtained from the same sample, sequenced in a study of blood T cell repertoires in COVID-19. Only in-frame clones appear in the TCRdb table, and some are missing; sequencing was by immunoSEQ multiplex PCR. The top ten clones hold 6.5% to 9.5% of a sample with roughly 150,000 clones, approximately 86% of them seen once. The source material was peripheral blood. These receptors came from a woman aged 80 or older with COVID-19, enrolled during active disease.

This sequence joins TRBV4-2 and TRBJ2-1, with D perhaps TRBD2 (6 bases). This CDR3 comprises 16 residues. Germline values: CDR1 LGHNA, CDR2 YNFKEQ. V was trimmed by 2 bases and J by 6 bases, leaving 17 bases between them. The DNA of the CDR3 is TGTGCCAGCAGCCAATTCGACGGGAGTAGGGGCAATGAGCAGTTCTTC. It yields the protein CASSQFDGSRGNEQFF.

The chain is built from TRBV6-5 and TRBJ1-4; D possibly corresponds to TRBD1 (5 bases). CDR1 and CDR2 (germline): MNHEY, SVGAGI. V lost 5 bases and J 6 bases, leaving 13 bases between the germline ends. The CDR3 runs to 14 residues. Here the CDR3 reads CASSPGTRYEKLFF. CDR3 nucleotide sequence: TGTGCCAGCAGTCCCGGGACTCGATATGAAAAACTGTTTTTT.

The J gene is TRBJ2-6, the V gene TRBV5-5; 7 bases fit TRBD1. Germline CDR1 SGHKS, CDR2 YYEKEE (reference sequence). The CDR3 is 19 residues long. Germline trimming cut 4 bases from V and 0 bases from J; bases unmatched to any gene: 13. The CDR3 coding sequence is TGTGCCAGCAGCCGCAAAACCGGGACAGCGAACTCTGGGGCCAACGTCCTGACTTTC. Translation: CASSRKTGTANSGANVLTF.

The CDR3 sequence: CASSVGGRGTGELFF. CDR3 bases: TGTGCCAGCAGCGTAGGCGGCAGGGGCACCGGGGAGCTGTTTTTT. V usage is TRBV9 and J usage is TRBJ2-2; D is possibly TRBD1 (6 bases). V lost 0 bases and J lost 4, with 10 bases in between. Germline values: CDR1 SGDLS, CDR2 YYNGEE. The CDR3 has 15 residues.

DNA for the CDR3: TGTGCCAGCGGTTCGGCCCGGGATATAACAGATACGCAGTATTTT. It specifies CASGSARDITDTQYF. The chain recombines TRBV5-4 with TRBJ2-3; D may be TRBD2 (5 bases). The CDR3 sequence is 15 residues long. Germline V gives CDR1 SGHNT, CDR2 YYREEE (reference sequence). Trimming stripped 7 bases from V and 3 bases from J, with 18 bases between.

V usage is TRBV28 and J usage is TRBJ1-2, with D perhaps TRBD1 (5 bases). The CDR3 has 14 residues. CDR1 is MDHEN, CDR2 SYDVKM, per germline. Trimming removed 3 bases at V and 8 bases at J, with 16 bases between. This CDR3 is CASSLAPGGQGYTF. The CDR3 region has the DNA TGTGCCAGCAGTTTGGCGCCGGGGGGTCAAGGCTACACCTTC.

There are a few counts of this clone. This chain joins TRBV11-2 and TRBJ2-7; D is perhaps TRBD1 (6 bases). V lost 4 bases and J lost 0, with 19 bases in between. CDR1 and CDR2 from the germline V gene are SGHAT and FQNNGV. The CDR3 is made up of 17 amino acids. The CDR3 here is CASSSSGWRTDSYEQYF. The CDR3 region has the DNA TGTGCCAGCAGCTCCTCGGGTTGGCGGACAGACTCCTACGAGCAGTACTTC.

This chain uses TRBV2 with TRBJ2-4; 12 bases match TRBD2. The germline CDR1 and CDR2 sequences are SNHLY and FYNNEI. The CDR3 has 15 amino acids. V shed 6 bases, J shed 7 bases, and the junction held 7 bases outside the gene matches. CDR3 nucleotides: TGTGCCAGCAGCAAACTAGCGGGAGGTGGGAACATTCAGTACTTC. Translated, it gives CASSKLAGGGNIQYF.

The chain recombines TRBV18 with TRBJ2-3; possibly TRBD2 for D (7 bases). Germline V gives CDR1 KGHSH, CDR2 LQKENI. Trimming removed 2 bases at V and 5 bases at J, with 17 bases between. The CDR3 has 16 amino acids. The CDR3, as DNA: TGTGCCAGCTCACCATCCGCGGGGGCCAGGGTAGATACGCAGTATTTT. Amino acids: CASSPSAGARVDTQYF.

In this sample, this clone turned up once. The sample holds other DNA sequences that translate to the same CDR3. The chain combines TRBV2 with TRBJ2-1; 14 bases match TRBD2. CDR1 and CDR2 from the germline V gene are SNHLY and FYNNEI. This CDR3 is built from 14 residues. V dropped 4 bases and J dropped 8; count of bases not matched to a gene: 1. The CDR3: CASSGLAGGHEQFF. The CDR3 coding sequence is TGTGCCAGCAGTGGACTAGCGGGGGGGCATGAGCAGTTCTTC.

This clone was seen only once. The rearrangement links TRBV19 to TRBJ1-3; D is perhaps TRBD1 (5 bases). The CDR3 contains 16 residues. CDR1 and CDR2 from the germline V gene are LNHDA and SQIVND (reference sequence). Trimming pared 4 bases from V and 4 bases from J, leaving 17 bases between. The CDR3 loop is CASSRGLAGIGNTIYF. The CDR3 coding sequence is TGTGCCAGTAGTAGGGGTCTTGCAGGGATCGGAAACACCATATATTTT.

The chain recombines TRBV12-3 or TRBV12-4 with TRBJ2-1, with D possibly TRBD1 on 6 matching bases. The CDR3 extends over 13 amino acids. Between the trimmed V and J ends, which lost 5 bases and 4 bases, there was a span of 9 bases. In DNA form, the CDR3 reads TGTGCCAGCAGTCAGGACAGATACAATGAGCAGTTCTTC. Translating it yields CASSQDRYNEQFF.

This chain joins TRBV18 and TRBJ1-2, with D unclear. This CDR3 spans 15 amino acids. V was clipped by 0 bases and J by 0 bases, with 8 bases between them. The germline gives CDR1 KGHSH, CDR2 LQKENI. CDR3 loop: CASSPPGEANYGYTF. In DNA form, the CDR3 reads TGTGCCAGCTCACCACCGGGAGAAGCTAACTATGGCTACACCTTC.

This chain joins TRBV5-8 and TRBJ1-3, with TRBD1 as a possible D gene (5 bases). Germline V lookup: CDR1 SGHTS, CDR2 YDEGEE. CDR3 length: 14 residues. Trimming removed 0 bases at V and 2 bases at J, with 6 bases between. CDR3 residues: CASSLGQPGNTIYF. CDR3 coding DNA: TGTGCCAGCAGCTTGGGACAGCCTGGAAACACCATATATTTT.

The chain employs TRBV2 and TRBJ1-4; D is undetermined. From germline, CDR1 is SNHLY and CDR2 FYNNEI. The CDR3 loop spans 15 amino acids. The ends were cut back, 4 bases at V and 7 bases at J, with 16 bases in the middle. CDR3 DNA: TGTGCCAGCAGTGGGAGTGCAGCGATGGGTGAAAAACTGTTTTTT. It specifies CASSGSAAMGEKLFF.

J is TRBJ2-3 and V is TRBV5-1; a possible D gene is TRBD2 (5 bases). V shed 1 base and J shed 5 bases, with 14 bases lying between them. Germline CDR1 reads SGHRS; CDR2 reads YFSETQ. The CDR3 runs to 15 residues. CDR3 sequence: CASSLSGNLGDTQYF. As DNA, the CDR3 is TGCGCCAGCAGCTTGTCGGGGAATCTCGGAGATACGCAGTATTTT.